This TCR beta chain is from a study of blood T cells in healthy people across ages. This clonotype appeared a few times. Alongside a J-beta primer mix, a sample-barcoded 5' primer served in a second PCR lasting about 6 to 11 cycles. TCRdb passed the 5' RACE reads through MiXCR, listing each CDR3 protein once. This sample has about 1.5 million distinct CDR3 sequences, with about 40% found just once. The specimen sequenced was blood. This TCR was recovered from a woman aged 18-35 years in good health.

The CDR3 is CASSARTGDREKLFF. CDR3 coding DNA: TGTGCCAGCAGTGCACGGACAGGGGATAGGGAAAAACTGTTTTTT. V and J are TRBV25-1 and TRBJ1-4; 9 nucleotides line up with TRBD1. This CDR3 is 15 amino acids long. V lost 4 bases and J lost 8; bases outside the gene matches: 8. Germline assignment: CDR1 MGHDK and CDR2 SYGVNS.